A single sample gave rise to the 23 T cell receptor beta chains below, sequenced in a study of blood T cell repertoires in COVID-19. Assay used: immunoSEQ multiplex PCR; TCRdb lists only in-frame clones, some missing. This sample carries roughly 140,000 clones, around four fifths of them seen once, and the ten largest clones take about 3%. Sequences were obtained from peripheral blood. The source is a middle-aged woman with active or convalescent COVID-19.

In its sample, this clone was seen once. The CDR3 nucleotides are TGCAGCGTTGGCGTTCTCCCAAAACTGTTTTTT. This gives the protein CSVGVLPKLFF. This chain links TRBV29-1 with TRBJ1-4; D remains ambiguous. Trimming removed 4 bases from V and 10 bases from J, with 10 bases in between. The CDR3 is 11 amino acids. Germline V gene sequence: CDR1 SQVTM, CDR2 ANQGSEA.

The CDR3 sequence: CATSDPSGDNEQFF. CDR3 sequence (DNA): TGTGCCACCAGTGACCCATCGGGGGACAATGAGCAGTTCTTC. V gene TRBV24-1 combines with J gene TRBJ2-1; D is possibly TRBD2 (6 bases). The V end lost 4 bases, the J end lost 5 bases, and 11 bases lay between the germline ends. This CDR3 is 14 amino acids long. Germline V gene lookup returns CDR1 KGHDR and CDR2 SFDVKD.

The chain employs TRBV5-1 and TRBJ1-2; weak D call: TRBD1 (5 bases). Trimming left V 10 bases short and J 4 bases short, with 20 bases between. Germline loops: CDR1 SGHRS, CDR2 YFSETQ. This CDR3 has 14 amino acids. As DNA, the CDR3 is TGCGCCTGGTGGAGGGCAGGGCCATTCTATGGCTACACCTTC. It codes for CAWWRAGPFYGYTF.

The V call is TRBV10-2, the J call TRBJ1-2; D call uncertain. The CDR3 totals 12 residues. Trimming pared 4 bases from V and 6 bases from J, leaving 9 bases between. Germline loops: CDR1 WSHSY, CDR2 SAAADI. The CDR3 protein is CASSVKQNGYTF. For the CDR3, the DNA is TGCGCCAGCAGTGTTAAACAGAATGGCTACACCTTC.

The V call is TRBV3-1 (or the pseudogene TRBV3-2), the J call TRBJ2-1; TRBD1 agrees at 9 bases. The CDR3 loop spans 16 amino acids. V dropped 2 bases and J dropped 1; count of bases not matched to a gene: 3. Germline-derived CDR1 and CDR2 are LGHDT and YNNKEL (reference sequence). CDR3 region: CASSQSDRGSYNEQFF. Written as DNA, the CDR3 is TGTGCCAGCAGCCAATCCGACAGGGGGTCCTACAATGAGCAGTTCTTC.

This rearrangement joins TRBV30 to TRBJ2-3; 10 bases agree with TRBD2. This CDR3 is 16 amino acids long. CDR1 is GTSNPN, CDR2 SVGIG, per germline (reference sequence). With V trimmed by 1 base and J by 0 bases, 4 bases remained unmatched. CDR3 loop: CAWSAGLAVSTDTQYF. The DNA for the CDR3 is TGTGCCTGGAGTGCCGGACTAGCGGTTAGCACAGATACGCAGTATTTT. Full variable domain (missing parts from reference TRBV30 and TRBJ2-3): SQTIHQWPATLVQPVGSPLSLECTVEGTSNPNLYWYRQAAGRGLQLLFYSVGIGQISSEVPQNLSASRPQDRQFILSSKKLLLSDSGFYLCAWSAGLAVSTDTQYFGPGTRLTVL.

In its sample, this clone was seen once. The genes are TRBV6-1 and TRBJ1-2; TRBD1 aligns across 7 bases. Germline V gene data show CDR1 as MNHNS and CDR2 as SASEGT. The CDR3 sequence is 14 residues long. The ends lost 1 base at V and 4 bases at J; junction bases unmatched: 3. The CDR3 spells CASSEGTGSYGYTF. CDR3 nucleotides: TGTGCCAGCAGTGAAGGGACAGGATCCTATGGCTACACCTTC.

As DNA, the CDR3 is TGTGCCAGCAGCCAGAATCTTCAGGCGGGAAGGTGGGGTGAAAAACTGTTTTTT. This encodes CASSQNLQAGRWGEKLFF. The chain has TRBV3-1 (or the pseudogene TRBV3-2) and TRBJ1-4; no definite D call. The CDR3 is 18 residues long. Germline V gives CDR1 LGHDT, CDR2 YNNKEL (reference sequence). The V end was cut by 3 bases, the J end by 7 bases, with 24 bases between.

The chain links TRBV7-9 to TRBJ1-6; no clear D. Germline V CDR1 and CDR2: SEHNR, FQNEAQ (reference sequence). The V end lost 1 base, the J end lost 0 bases, and 13 bases lay between the germline ends. The CDR3 sequence is 18 residues long. CDR3 residues: CASSLEQIRSSYNSPLHF. The CDR3 coding sequence is TGTGCCAGCAGCTTAGAGCAAATCCGGAGCTCCTATAATTCACCCCTCCACTTT.

The chain links TRBV28 to TRBJ1-2; 7 positions match TRBD1. Losses at the gene ends were 10 bases for V and 5 bases for J; bases not matched to a gene: 10. This CDR3 is built from 13 residues. The germline V gene has CDR1 MDHEN and CDR2 SYDVKM. CDR3 residues: CATFVGQAYGYTF. In DNA form, the CDR3 reads TGTGCCACCTTCGTCGGACAGGCTTATGGCTACACCTTC.

The gene calls are TRBV27 and TRBJ2-1; 10 nucleotides line up with TRBD2. The CDR3 spans 14 residues. Per the germline V gene, CDR1 is MNHEY and CDR2 is SMNVEV (reference sequence). The trim removed 8 bases at V and 4 bases at J, leaving 5 bases unmatched. The CDR3 DNA is TGTGCCAGCGCGGCAGCGGGGGGGTACAATGAGCAGTTCTTC. Its translation is CASAAAGGYNEQFF.

The J gene is TRBJ1-2, the V gene TRBV2; weak D call: TRBD1 (6 bases). The CDR3 sequence is 15 residues long. The germline V gene has CDR1 SNHLY and CDR2 FYNNEI. Trimming left V 7 bases short and J 3 bases short, with 18 bases between. CDR3 amino acids: CASTPSVAGDYGYTF. The CDR3 DNA follows: TGTGCCAGCACCCCCTCGGTGGCAGGGGACTATGGCTACACCTTC.

The CDR3 here is CASSHLTSGYEQYF. The CDR3 DNA is TGTGCCAGCAGCCATCTAACTAGCGGCTACGAGCAGTACTTC. This sequence joins TRBV3-1 (or the pseudogene TRBV3-2) and TRBJ2-7; TRBD2 aligns across 8 bases. The junction had 4 bases not matched to a gene; V was cut back by 3 bases and J by 3 bases. The CDR3 is 14 amino acids. CDR1 is LGHDT and CDR2 is YNNKEL in the germline V gene (reference sequence).

The chain is built from TRBV28 and TRBJ2-7, with D possibly being TRBD1 (6 bases). Germline V gene lookup returns CDR1 MDHEN and CDR2 SYDVKM. CDR3 length: 13 residues. V lost 5 bases, J lost 9 bases, and 17 bases lay in between. CDR3 nucleotide sequence: TGTGCCAGCAGTAGCGAACAGGGTCGACGGCAGTACTTC. Its translation is CASSSEQGRRQYF. Variable domain in full (rest from reference TRBV28 and TRBJ2-7): DVKVTQSSRYLVKRTGEKVFLECVQDMDHENMFWYRQDPGLGLRLIYFSYDVKMKEKGDIPEGYSVSREKKERFSLILESASTNQTSMYLCASSSEQGRRQYFGPGTRLTVT.

This chain connects TRBV19 to TRBJ1-2; perhaps TRBD1 as D (6 bases). Trimming stripped 2 bases from V and 3 bases from J, with 10 bases between. This CDR3 spans 14 amino acids. Looked up from germline, CDR1 is LNHDA and CDR2 is SQIVND (reference sequence). The CDR3: CASSIIRGDYGYTF. The DNA for the CDR3 is TGTGCCAGTAGTATAATCAGGGGAGACTATGGCTACACCTTC.

V is TRBV5-1 and J is TRBJ1-4; 8 bases are shared with TRBD1. The CDR3 has 14 residues. Unmatched junction bases numbered 5, after V lost 6 bases and J lost 4 bases. The germline V gene encodes CDR1 SGHRS and CDR2 YFSETQ. The CDR3 DNA follows: TGCGCCAGCACGCCAGGGGGCATTAATGAAAAACTGTTTTTT. This translates into CASTPGGINEKLFF. The whole variable domain, remainder taken from reference TRBV5-1 and TRBJ1-4, is KAGVTQTPRYLIKTRGQQVTLSCSPISGHRSVSWYQQTPGQGLQFLFEYFSETQRNKGNFPGRFSGRQFSNSRSEMNVSTLELGDSALYLCASTPGGINEKLFFGSGTQLSVL.

The V gene is TRBV4-3, the J gene TRBJ1-1; no clear D gene. The CDR3 has 15 amino acids. CDR1 is LGHNA, CDR2 YSLEER, per germline. The V end was cut by 0 bases, the J end by 11 bases, with 19 bases between. This CDR3 reads CASSQDWAPPEEAFF. CDR3 nucleotide sequence: TGCGCCAGCAGCCAAGATTGGGCCCCCCCTGAAGAGGCTTTCTTT.

The chain uses TRBV12-3 or TRBV12-4 and TRBJ1-5, with D tentatively TRBD1 (5 bases). V was trimmed by 5 bases and J by 11 bases, leaving 13 bases between them. The CDR3 spans 12 residues. The CDR3 reads CASSTAGRAQHF. The CDR3 nucleotides are TGTGCCAGCAGTACAGCGGGACGGGCCCAGCATTTT.

The rearrangement uses TRBV5-1 and TRBJ1-1, with 7 positions matching TRBD1. This CDR3 comprises 15 residues. V lost 3 bases to trimming and J lost 0 bases; unmatched junction nucleotides: 5. Germline CDR1 SGHRS, CDR2 YFSETQ. This CDR3 is CASSSGGTVNTEAFF. In DNA form, the CDR3 reads TGCGCCAGCAGCTCGGGAGGGACAGTGAACACTGAAGCTTTCTTT.

Here the CDR3 reads CAWSVVAVPYNEQFF. The DNA for the CDR3 is TGTGCCTGGAGTGTGGTAGCGGTACCTTACAATGAGCAGTTCTTC. The chain couples TRBV30 to TRBJ2-1; the D gene is possibly TRBD2 (6 bases). The CDR3 covers 15 residues. V shed 0 bases and J shed 4 bases, with 13 bases lying between them. Germline V CDR1 and CDR2: GTSNPN, SVGIG (reference sequence).

The table lists this clone with a few counts. J is TRBJ1-5 and V is TRBV19; TRBD1 matches at 11 bases. The trim removed 7 bases at V and 6 bases at J, leaving 8 bases unmatched. This CDR3 spans 15 amino acids. In germline, CDR1 is LNHDA, CDR2 SQIVND (reference sequence). The CDR3 reads CASTKDRGLGQPQHF. CDR3 in DNA: TGTGCCAGTACCAAGGACAGGGGGCTAGGTCAGCCCCAGCATTTT.

The chain uses TRBV30 and TRBJ1-5; D may be TRBD1 (6 bases). Germline CDR1 GTSNPN, CDR2 SVGIG (reference sequence). The CDR3 is made up of 14 amino acids. The V end was cut by 2 bases, the J end by 1 base, with 9 bases between. The CDR3 nucleotides are TGTGCCTGGAGTTCAGGGGTGAGCAATCAGCCCCAGCATTTT. It specifies CAWSSGVSNQPQHF.

Here the CDR3 DNA reads TGTGCCAGCAGCTTAGGGGCTAGCGGGAGGGCCACGCAGTATTTT. Protein sequence: CASSLGASGRATQYF. V and J are TRBV7-8 and TRBJ2-3, with 12 bases lining up with TRBD2. The V segment lost 1 base and the J segment 9 bases; nucleotides outside the gene matches: 5. CDR1 is SGHVS, CDR2 FQNEAQ, per germline. The CDR3 runs 15 residues.